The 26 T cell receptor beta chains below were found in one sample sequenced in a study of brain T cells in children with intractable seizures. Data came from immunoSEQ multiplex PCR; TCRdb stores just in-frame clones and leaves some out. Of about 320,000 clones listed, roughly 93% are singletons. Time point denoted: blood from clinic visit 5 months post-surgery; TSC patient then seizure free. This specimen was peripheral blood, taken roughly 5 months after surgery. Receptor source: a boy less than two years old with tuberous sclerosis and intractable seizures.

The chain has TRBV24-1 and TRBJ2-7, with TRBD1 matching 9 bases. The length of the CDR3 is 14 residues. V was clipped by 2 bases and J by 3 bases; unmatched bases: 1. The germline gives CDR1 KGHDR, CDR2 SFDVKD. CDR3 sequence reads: CATSDSGQGYEQYF. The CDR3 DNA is TGTGCCACCAGTGATTCGGGACAGGGCTACGAGCAGTACTTC.

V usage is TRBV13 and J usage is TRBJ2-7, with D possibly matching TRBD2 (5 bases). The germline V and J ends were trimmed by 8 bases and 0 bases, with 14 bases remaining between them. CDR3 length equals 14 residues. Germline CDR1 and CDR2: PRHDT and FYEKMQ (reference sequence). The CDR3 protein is CASGRRGHSYEQYF. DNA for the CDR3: TGTGCCAGCGGGCGCCGGGGTCACTCCTACGAGCAGTACTTC. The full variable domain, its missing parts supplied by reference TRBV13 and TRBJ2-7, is AAGVIQSPRHLIKEKRETATLKCYPIPRHDTVYWYQQGPGQDPQFLISFYEKMQSDKGSIPDRFSAQQFSDYHSELNMSSLELGDSALYFCASGRRGHSYEQYFGPGTRLTVT.

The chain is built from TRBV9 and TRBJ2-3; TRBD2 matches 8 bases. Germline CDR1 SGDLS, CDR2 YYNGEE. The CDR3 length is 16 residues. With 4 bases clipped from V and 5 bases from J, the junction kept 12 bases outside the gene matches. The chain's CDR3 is CASSPRGERGLDTQYF. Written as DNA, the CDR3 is TGTGCCAGCAGCCCCCGTGGAGAGCGGGGGCTAGATACGCAGTATTTT.

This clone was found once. The CDR3 region is CASSLVAGGNSPLHF. DNA of the CDR3: TGCGCCAGCAGCTTGGTAGCAGGGGGCAATTCACCCCTCCACTTT. The chain is built from TRBV5-1 and TRBJ1-6, with 8 bases identical to TRBD1. V was pared by 0 bases and J by 7 bases, with 3 bases of the junction left unmatched. The CDR3 extends over 15 amino acids. Germline lookup yields CDR1 SGHRS and CDR2 YFSETQ. Filled out from reference TRBV5-1 and TRBJ1-6, the complete variable domain reads KAGVTQTPRYLIKTRGQQVTLSCSPISGHRSVSWYQQTPGQGLQFLFEYFSETQRNKGNFPGRFSGRQFSNSRSEMNVSTLELGDSALYLCASSLVAGGNSPLHFGNGTRLTVT.

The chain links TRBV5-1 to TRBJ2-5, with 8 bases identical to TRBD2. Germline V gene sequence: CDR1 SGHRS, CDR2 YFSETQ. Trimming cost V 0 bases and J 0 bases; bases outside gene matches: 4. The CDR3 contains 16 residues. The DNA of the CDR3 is TGCGCCAGCAGCTTGGGCAGCGGGAGACACCAAGAGACCCAGTACTTC. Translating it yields CASSLGSGRHQETQYF. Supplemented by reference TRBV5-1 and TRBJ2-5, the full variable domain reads KAGVTQTPRYLIKTRGQQVTLSCSPISGHRSVSWYQQTPGQGLQFLFEYFSETQRNKGNFPGRFSGRQFSNSRSEMNVSTLELGDSALYLCASSLGSGRHQETQYFGPGTRLLVL.

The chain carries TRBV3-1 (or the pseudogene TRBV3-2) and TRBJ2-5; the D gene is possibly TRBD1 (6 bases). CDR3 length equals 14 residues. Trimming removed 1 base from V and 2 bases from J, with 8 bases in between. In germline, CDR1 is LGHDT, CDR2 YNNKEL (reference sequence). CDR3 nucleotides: TGTGCCAGCAGCCAAGGAGGACAGCAAGAGACCCAGTACTTC. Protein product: CASSQGGQQETQYF.

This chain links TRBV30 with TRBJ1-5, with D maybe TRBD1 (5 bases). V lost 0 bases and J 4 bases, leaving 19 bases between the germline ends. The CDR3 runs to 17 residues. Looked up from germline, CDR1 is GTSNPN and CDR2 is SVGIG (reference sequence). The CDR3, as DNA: TGTGCCTGGAGTGTACCGGGACTATCGTCCGTAAATCAGCCCCAGCATTTT. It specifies CAWSVPGLSSVNQPQHF. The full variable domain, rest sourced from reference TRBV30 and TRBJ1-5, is SQTIHQWPATLVQPVGSPLSLECTVEGTSNPNLYWYRQAAGRGLQLLFYSVGIGQISSEVPQNLSASRPQDRQFILSSKKLLLSDSGFYLCAWSVPGLSSVNQPQHFGDGTRLSIL.

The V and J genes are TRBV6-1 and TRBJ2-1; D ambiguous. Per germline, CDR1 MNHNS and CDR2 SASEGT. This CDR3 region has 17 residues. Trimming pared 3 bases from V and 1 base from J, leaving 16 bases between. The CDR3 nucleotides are TGTGCCAGCAGTGAGGCGGAGCGTAAAAGATCCTACAATGAGCAGTTCTTC. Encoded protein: CASSEAERKRSYNEQFF.

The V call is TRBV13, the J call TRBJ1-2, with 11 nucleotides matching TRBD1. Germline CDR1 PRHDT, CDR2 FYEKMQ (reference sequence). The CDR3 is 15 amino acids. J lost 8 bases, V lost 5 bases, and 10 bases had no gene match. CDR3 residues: CASSPGDRGSGGYTF. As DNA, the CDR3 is TGTGCCAGCAGCCCAGGGGACAGGGGGTCGGGAGGCTACACCTTC.

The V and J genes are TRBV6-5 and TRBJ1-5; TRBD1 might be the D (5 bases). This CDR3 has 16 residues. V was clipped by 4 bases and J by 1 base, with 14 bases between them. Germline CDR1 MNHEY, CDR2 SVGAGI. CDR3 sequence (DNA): TGTGCCAGCAGTTCGGCGGGCGGGGCAAGCAATCAGCCCCAGCATTTT. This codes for CASSSAGGASNQPQHF.

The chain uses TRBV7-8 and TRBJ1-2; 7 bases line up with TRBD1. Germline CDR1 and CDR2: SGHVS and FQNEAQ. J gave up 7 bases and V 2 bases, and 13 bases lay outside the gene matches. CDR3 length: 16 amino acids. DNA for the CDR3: TGTGCCAGCAGCTTAATAGGGACAGAGCGCACTGGTGGCTACACCTTC. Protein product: CASSLIGTERTGGYTF.

CDR3 DNA: TGTGCCGCCGGACTAGCCTCCAATGAGCAGTTCTTC. Its protein is CAAGLASNEQFF. The V gene is TRBV24-1, the J gene TRBJ2-1; 8 bases are a match to TRBD2. Germline V CDR1 and CDR2: KGHDR, SFDVKD. CDR3 size: 12 residues. Trimming removed 12 bases from V and 6 bases from J; junction bases left unmatched: 6.

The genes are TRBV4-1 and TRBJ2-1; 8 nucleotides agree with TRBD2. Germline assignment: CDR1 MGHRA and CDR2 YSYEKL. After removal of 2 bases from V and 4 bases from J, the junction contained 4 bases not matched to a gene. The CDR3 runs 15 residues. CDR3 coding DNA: TGCGCCAGCAGCCAAATAGCGGGGCTTTACAATGAGCAGTTCTTC. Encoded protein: CASSQIAGLYNEQFF.

The CDR3 DNA follows: TGTGCCTGGAGGGCCTGGGGGACGTCCTACGAGCAGTACTTC. Amino acids: CAWRAWGTSYEQYF. This chain links TRBV30 with TRBJ2-7; perhaps D is TRBD1 or TRBD2 (5 bases each). The CDR3 is made up of 14 amino acids. V dropped 3 bases and J dropped 1 base, with 13 bases sitting between them. Germline CDR1 and CDR2: GTSNPN and SVGIG (reference sequence). The entire variable domain, with the rest obtained from reference TRBV30 and TRBJ2-7, is as follows: SQTIHQWPATLVQPVGSPLSLECTVEGTSNPNLYWYRQAAGRGLQLLFYSVGIGQISSEVPQNLSASRPQDRQFILSSKKLLLSDSGFYLCAWRAWGTSYEQYFGPGTRLTVT.

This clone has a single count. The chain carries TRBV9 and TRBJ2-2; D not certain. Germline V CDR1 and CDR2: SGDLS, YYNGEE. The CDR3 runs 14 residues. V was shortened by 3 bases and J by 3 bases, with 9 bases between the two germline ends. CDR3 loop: CASSEYVYTGELFF. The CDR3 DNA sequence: TGTGCCAGCAGCGAGTACGTATACACCGGGGAGCTGTTTTTT.

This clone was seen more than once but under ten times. The CDR3 is CASSRTAQPQHF. Here the CDR3 DNA reads TGTGCCAGCAGTAGGACAGCCCAGCCCCAGCATTTT. The rearrangement uses TRBV2 and TRBJ1-5; TRBD1 is a possible D gene (6 bases). V was trimmed by 5 bases and J by 7 bases, leaving 9 bases between them. The CDR3 totals 12 residues. Germline CDR1 and CDR2: SNHLY and FYNNEI.

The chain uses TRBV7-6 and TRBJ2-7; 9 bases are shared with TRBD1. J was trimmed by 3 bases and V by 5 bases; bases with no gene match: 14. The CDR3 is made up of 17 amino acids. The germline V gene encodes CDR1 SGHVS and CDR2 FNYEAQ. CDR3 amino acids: CASSPIQPGQGRYEQYF. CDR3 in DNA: TGTGCCAGCAGCCCGATCCAACCGGGACAGGGACGCTACGAGCAGTACTTC. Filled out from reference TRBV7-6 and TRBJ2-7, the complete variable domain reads GAGVSQSPRYKVTKRGQDVALRCDPISGHVSLYWYRQALGQGPEFLTYFNYEAQQDKSGLPNDRFSAERPEGSISTLTIQRTEQRDSAMYRCASSPIQPGQGRYEQYFGPGTRLTVT.

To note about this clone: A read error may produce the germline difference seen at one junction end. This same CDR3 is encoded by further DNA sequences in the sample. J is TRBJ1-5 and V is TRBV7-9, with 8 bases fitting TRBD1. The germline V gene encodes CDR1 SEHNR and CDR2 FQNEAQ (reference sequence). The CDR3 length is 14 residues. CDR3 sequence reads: CASSLDRGNQPQHF. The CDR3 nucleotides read TGTGCCAGCAGCCTAGACAGGGGCAACCAGCCCCAGCATTTT.

CDR3 sequence: CASSATGGGQPQHF. The DNA for the CDR3 is TGTGCCAGCAGCGCGACAGGGGGAGGGCAGCCCCAGCATTTT. V and J are TRBV9 and TRBJ1-5, with 9 bases identical to TRBD1. The CDR3 spans 14 residues. The V gene end was trimmed by 3 bases and the J gene end by 7 bases; junction bases not matched to a gene: 5. Per germline, CDR1 SGDLS and CDR2 YYNGEE.

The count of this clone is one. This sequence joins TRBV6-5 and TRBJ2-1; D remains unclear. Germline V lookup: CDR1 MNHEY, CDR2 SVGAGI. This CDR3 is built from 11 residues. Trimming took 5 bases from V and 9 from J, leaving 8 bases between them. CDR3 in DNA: TGTGCCAGCAGTCGTAGTAGTGAGCAGTTCTTC. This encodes CASSRSSEQFF.

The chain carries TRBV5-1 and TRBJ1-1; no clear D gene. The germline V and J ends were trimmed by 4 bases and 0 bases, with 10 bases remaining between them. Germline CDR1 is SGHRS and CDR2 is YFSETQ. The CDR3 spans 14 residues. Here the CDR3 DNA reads TGCGCCAGCAGCCGCGGATCCATGAACACTGAAGCTTTCTTT. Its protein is CASSRGSMNTEAFF.

The CDR3 region is CASSLSGKNTEAFF. The CDR3 coding sequence is TGTGCCAGCAGCCTCTCCGGGAAGAACACTGAAGCTTTCTTT. The chain recombines TRBV7-8 with TRBJ1-1; no definite D call. The V gene's germline CDR1 is SGHVS and CDR2 FQNEAQ. Trimming took off 5 bases at V and 1 base at J, with 11 bases between the two ends. CDR3 length equals 14 residues.

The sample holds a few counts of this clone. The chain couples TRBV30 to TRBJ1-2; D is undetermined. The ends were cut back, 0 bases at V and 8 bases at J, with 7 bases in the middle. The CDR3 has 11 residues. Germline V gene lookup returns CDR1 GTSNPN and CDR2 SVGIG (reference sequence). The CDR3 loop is CAWSVTSGYTF. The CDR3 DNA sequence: TGTGCCTGGAGTGTAACATCCGGCTACACCTTC.

The CDR3 nucleotides are TGCGCCAGCAGCCAAGGAGGATCGCAGGGATCACCCCTCCACTTT. Protein sequence: CASSQGGSQGSPLHF. This sequence joins TRBV4-1 and TRBJ1-6, with D perhaps matching TRBD1 (5 bases). The V and J ends lost 1 base and 10 bases respectively, with 14 bases between them. Germline values: CDR1 MGHRA, CDR2 YSYEKL. The CDR3 spans 15 residues.

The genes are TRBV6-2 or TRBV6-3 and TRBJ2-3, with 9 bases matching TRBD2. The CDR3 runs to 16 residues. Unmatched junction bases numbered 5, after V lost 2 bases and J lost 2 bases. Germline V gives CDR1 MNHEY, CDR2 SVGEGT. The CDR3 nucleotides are TGTGCCAGCAGTTACGGCGGGAGGGATCCCACAGATACGCAGTATTTT. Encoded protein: CASSYGGRDPTDTQYF.

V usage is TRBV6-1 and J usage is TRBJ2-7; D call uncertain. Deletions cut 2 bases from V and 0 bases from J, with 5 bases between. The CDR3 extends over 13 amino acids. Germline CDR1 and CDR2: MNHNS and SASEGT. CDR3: CASSESDSYEQYF. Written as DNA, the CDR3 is TGTGCCAGCAGTGAATCCGACTCCTACGAGCAGTACTTC.